This T cell receptor (beta chain) was recovered during a study of T cells in Graves' hyperthyroidism and ophthalmopathy. Whole-study context: It was at initial diagnosis, before any treatment, that peripheral blood was collected.

Amplified regions were TCR beta CDR3 sequences from RNA transcripts. The HTBI primer set served for first-round RT-PCR of the TCR CDR3. One entry per CDR3 protein results from TCRdb running MiXCR on the multiplex PCR reads. The sample holds 300,000 to 400,000 distinct CDR3 sequences; 15% to 20% are singletons and the top ten take around 50%. The CDR3 has 17 residues. Trimming removed 2 bases at V and 7 bases at J, with 18 bases between. CDR1 is SGHTA, CDR2 FQGNSA, per germline. This clonotype was counted a few times. For the diagnoses, clinical symptoms, serum thyroxine and TRAb, thyroid ultrasound and orbital computed tomography were used.

The V gene is TRBV7-2, the J gene TRBJ1-6; D is perhaps TRBD1 (6 bases). This sequence originates from a woman aged 50 to 65 with Graves' hyperthyroidism. The specimen sequenced was blood. The CDR3 here is CASSLMQGPALNSPLHF. In nucleotides, the CDR3 is TGTGCCAGCAGCTTAATGCAGGGGCCCGCTCTCAATTCACCCCTCCACTTT.